This passage covers 29 T cell receptor beta chains from one sample sequenced in a study of regulatory T cells in long-lasting Graves disease. As to time point: newly diagnosed GD, antithyroid drugs for less than 3 months. PBMCs provided the RNA from which the TCR library was made. TCR beta libraries were built with iRepertoire HTBI primers and Arm-PCR of CDR3 regions. MiXCR, applied by TCRdb to the multiplex PCR reads, yields one record per CDR3 protein. The sample has 350,000 to 550,000 distinct CDR3 sequences, 14% to 15% seen once; the top ten hold over 15%. These records were also assigned to another study, of T cells in Graves' hyperthyroidism and ophthalmopathy.

Source: peripheral blood mononuclear cells (PBMCs), taken at new diagnosis, from a patient treated with antithyroid drugs. The receptors here all came from a woman aged 25 to 39 with Graves disease.

In the case of this clonotype: At one boundary the junction diverges from the germline segment, which might be a read error. The chain joins TRBV7-7 to TRBJ2-3; 13 bases agree with TRBD2. The CDR3 extends over 17 amino acids. CDR1 and CDR2 from the germline V gene are SSHAT and FNYEAQ (reference sequence). The CDR3 bases are TGTGCTAGCAGTCGCGGACTAGCGGGGGCTGAGTCAGATACGCAGTATTTT. It specifies CASSRGLAGAESDTQYF.

This clonotype has ten or more counts. The chain uses TRBV13 and TRBJ2-5, with D perhaps TRBD2 (5 bases). The CDR3 spans 14 residues. The germline V and J ends were trimmed by 5 bases and 5 bases, with 15 bases remaining between them. Germline loops: CDR1 PRHDT, CDR2 FYEKMQ (reference sequence). The chain's CDR3 is CASSEAALVETQYF. The CDR3 coding sequence is TGTGCCAGCAGCGAAGCGGCCCTCGTGGAGACCCAGTACTTC. Filled out from reference TRBV13 and TRBJ2-5, the complete variable domain reads AAGVIQSPRHLIKEKRETATLKCYPIPRHDTVYWYQQGPGQDPQFLISFYEKMQSDKGSIPDRFSAQQFSDYHSELNMSSLELGDSALYFCASSEAALVETQYFGPGTRLLVL.

This clonotype was seen at least ten times. The V gene is TRBV15, the J gene TRBJ1-2, with TRBD1 matching over 9 bases. V was pared by 5 bases and J by 0 bases, with 4 bases of the junction left unmatched. The CDR3 is made up of 15 amino acids. Germline CDR1 and CDR2: LNHNV and YYDKDF (reference sequence). CDR3 bases: TGTGCCACCAGCGGCCGGGACAGGGCTAACTATGGCTACACCTTC. Amino acids: CATSGRDRANYGYTF.

This clonotype was counted at least ten times. The chain is built from TRBV13 and TRBJ1-4; D perhaps matches TRBD1 (5 bases). Germline V gene lookup returns CDR1 PRHDT and CDR2 FYEKMQ (reference sequence). V was clipped by 3 bases and J by 5 bases, with 19 bases between them. The CDR3 length is 17 residues. This CDR3 reads CASSFREARQGNEKLFF. The CDR3 DNA follows: TGTGCCAGCAGCTTCAGAGAAGCCCGGCAGGGAAATGAAAAACTGTTTTTT.

The table lists this clonotype with many counts. This sequence joins TRBV7-9 and TRBJ2-1; TRBD1 matches 7 bases. This CDR3 is built from 15 residues. The germline gives CDR1 SEHNR, CDR2 FQNEAQ (reference sequence). V was clipped by 2 bases and J by 8 bases; unmatched bases: 9. CDR3 sequence reads: CASSLKGRGQHEQFF. As DNA, the CDR3 is TGTGCCAGCAGCTTAAAGGGACGGGGACAGCATGAGCAGTTCTTC.

In this sample, this clonotype turned up many times. The J gene is TRBJ2-1, the V gene TRBV20-1; D is undetermined. Deletions cut 5 bases from V and 10 bases from J, with 24 bases between. Germline CDR1 DFQATT, CDR2 SNEGSKA (reference sequence). This CDR3 comprises 15 residues. CDR3 nucleotides: TGCAGTGCTCCAACCTCTAAATCCCCTTCATGGGAGCAGTTCTTC. The encoded protein is CSAPTSKSPSWEQFF.

Comments on this clonotype: A read error is possible here, since a much larger clone lies one base away. The rearrangement uses TRBV10-3 and TRBJ1-2, with D perhaps TRBD1 (6 bases). The V end was cut by 6 bases, the J end by 5 bases, with 10 bases between. The germline V gene has CDR1 ENHRY and CDR2 SYGVKD. The CDR3 totals 12 residues. This CDR3 reads CAIRRTEYGYTF. DNA for the CDR3: TGTGCCATCAGACGGACAGAGTATGGCTACACCTTC.

The sample holds many counts of this clonotype. This chain links TRBV10-3 with TRBJ2-5, with D unresolved. Per germline, CDR1 ENHRY and CDR2 SYGVKD. The V and J ends lost 6 bases and 5 bases respectively, with 13 bases between them. CDR3 length: 13 amino acids. The CDR3 region has the DNA TGTGCCATCAGGGACGCCGGGTGGGAGACCCAGTACTTC. Translating it yields CAIRDAGWETQYF.

There are many counts of this clonotype. This rearrangement joins TRBV3-1 to TRBJ1-1; 7 nucleotides match TRBD1. CDR1 is LGHDT and CDR2 is YNNKEL in the germline V gene (reference sequence). The CDR3 is 13 residues long. J lost 4 bases, V lost 5 bases, and 4 bases had no gene match. CDR3 DNA sequence: TGTGCCAGCAGCTTTGGACAGGTCACTGAAGCTTTCTTT. It yields the protein CASSFGQVTEAFF.

This clonotype occurred many times. V gene TRBV5-1 combines with J gene TRBJ1-1; D might be TRBD1 (6 bases). This CDR3 is built from 15 residues. Germline CDR1 is SGHRS and CDR2 is YFSETQ. The V end lost 0 bases, the J end lost 2 bases, and 11 bases lay between the germline ends. In DNA form, the CDR3 reads TGCGCCAGCAGCTTGGATGGACAGTCAAACACTGAAGCTTTCTTT. It codes for CASSLDGQSNTEAFF.

The table lists this clonotype with many counts. The chain couples TRBV5-1 to TRBJ2-2, with 8 bases fitting TRBD1. The trim removed 0 bases at V and 6 bases at J, leaving 4 bases unmatched. The CDR3 runs 15 residues. CDR1 and CDR2 (germline): SGHRS, YFSETQ. CDR3 DNA sequence: TGCGCCAGCAGCTTGGACGCAGGGGGCTCCGGGGAGCTGTTTTTT. It encodes CASSLDAGGSGELFF.

Only a few counts were recorded for this clonotype. V is TRBV10-3 and J is TRBJ2-1; 7 bases align to TRBD2. The length of the CDR3 is 16 residues. CDR1 and CDR2 from the germline V gene are ENHRY and SYGVKD. The J segment lost 1 base and the V segment lost 4 bases, leaving 7 bases of the junction unmatched. The CDR3 reads CAISVKAGKSYNEQFF. The CDR3 DNA follows: TGTGCCATCAGTGTCAAAGCGGGAAAATCCTACAATGAGCAGTTCTTC.

This clonotype was counted many times. The chain uses TRBV2 and TRBJ2-3; TRBD1 matches at 9 bases. The CDR3 spans 17 residues. V shed 5 bases, J shed 8 bases, and the junction held 17 bases outside the gene matches. In germline, CDR1 is SNHLY, CDR2 FYNNEI. In DNA form, the CDR3 reads TGTGCCAGCAGTACCGGGACAGGGTTATTCCTTTCGGTTACGCAGTATTTT. This encodes CASSTGTGLFLSVTQYF. Full variable domain (missing parts from reference TRBV2 and TRBJ2-3): EPEVTQTPSHQVTQMGQEVILRCVPISNHLYFYWYRQILGQKVEFLVSFYNNEISEKSEIFDDQFSVERPDGSNFTLKIRSTKLEDSAMYFCASSTGTGLFLSVTQYFGPGTRLTVL.

This clonotype was observed at least ten times. The chain recombines TRBV7-8 with TRBJ2-3; the D gene is possibly TRBD2 (6 bases). The CDR3 loop spans 16 amino acids. Trimming shortened V by 1 base and J by 5 bases, and 16 bases separated the two germline ends. The germline CDR1 and CDR2 sequences are SGHVS and FQNEAQ. The CDR3 coding sequence is TGTGCCAGCAGCTTAGGGTGGCGGAGGGCGTTAGATACGCAGTATTTT. Translating it yields CASSLGWRRALDTQYF.

In its sample, this clonotype was seen a few times. The CDR3 DNA reads as TGTGCCAGCAGCGTAGTCATTGACACCGGGGAGCTGTTTTTT. Encoded protein: CASSVVIDTGELFF. The V gene is TRBV9, the J gene TRBJ2-2; no clear D gene. The ends were cut back, 0 bases at V and 3 bases at J, with 6 bases in the middle. The CDR3 is made up of 14 amino acids. CDR1 and CDR2 (germline): SGDLS, YYNGEE.

This clonotype has a handful of counts. The chain is built from TRBV5-5 and TRBJ1-6; maybe TRBD1 (6 bases). Trimming shortened V by 4 bases and J by 8 bases, and 19 bases separated the two germline ends. The CDR3 is made up of 16 amino acids. Per the germline V gene, CDR1 is SGHKS and CDR2 is YYEKEE (reference sequence). The CDR3 nucleotides read TGTGCCAGCAGCCCCCACAGGGTTATGGTGGATTCACCCCTCCACTTT. This sequence encodes CASSPHRVMVDSPLHF.

The chain links TRBV28 to TRBJ2-2; the D call may be TRBD1 or TRBD2 (6 bases each). V was cut by 0 bases and J by 0 bases, with 8 bases left in between. The V gene's germline CDR1 is MDHEN and CDR2 SYDVKM. This CDR3 spans 16 amino acids. The CDR3 is CASSLWGGANTGELFF. The CDR3 DNA is TGTGCCAGCAGTTTATGGGGGGGCGCGAACACCGGGGAGCTGTTTTTT.

This clonotype was counted many times. CDR3 region: CASSYLAGGGKGNEQFF. The CDR3 nucleotides are TGTGCCAGCAGTTATTTAGCGGGAGGAGGCAAAGGAAATGAGCAGTTCTTC. The chain is built from TRBV6-2 or TRBV6-3 and TRBJ2-1; 10 bases align to TRBD2. The CDR3 has 17 amino acids. Germline V lookup: CDR1 MNHEY, CDR2 SVGEGT. J lost 7 bases, V lost 3 bases, and 12 bases had no gene match.

This clonotype was picked up a small number of times. The chain carries TRBV12-3 or TRBV12-4 and TRBJ2-1; D unclear. Trimming took off 6 bases at V and 1 base at J, with 13 bases between the two ends. CDR3 size: 15 residues. The CDR3 DNA sequence: TGTGCCAGCAGGTCTAGGATTGGGTCCTACAATGAGCAGTTCTTC. The encoded protein is CASRSRIGSYNEQFF.

The sample holds many counts of this clonotype. V and J are TRBV18 and TRBJ2-7; TRBD1 agrees at 8 bases. V was pared by 2 bases and J by 5 bases, with 11 bases of the junction left unmatched. Germline lookup yields CDR1 KGHSH and CDR2 LQKENI. The CDR3 contains 16 residues. Here the CDR3 reads CASSPSRQGARNEQYF. CDR3 nucleotide sequence: TGTGCCAGCTCACCATCTAGGCAGGGGGCGCGGAACGAGCAGTACTTC.

The chain couples TRBV12-3 or TRBV12-4 to TRBJ1-2; D gene uncertain. V lost 6 bases and J lost 4, with 9 bases in between. The CDR3 has 12 residues. This CDR3 reads CASSPKGYGYTF. The CDR3 nucleotides are TGTGCCAGCAGCCCGAAAGGCTATGGCTACACCTTC.

In regard to this clonotype: It may be a read error: a sequence one base away is much more abundant. The chain is built from TRBV9 and TRBJ2-4; 13 positions match TRBD2. The V gene's germline CDR1 is SGDLS and CDR2 YYNGEE. V gave up 2 bases and J gave up 13 bases; unmatched junction bases: 15. This CDR3 is built from 17 residues. The CDR3 spells CASSVLGGLAGVNEQYF. DNA of the CDR3: TGTGCCAGCAGCGTCCTGGGTGGACTAGCGGGAGTCAATGAGCAGTACTTC.

This clonotype was seen at least ten times. The rearrangement links TRBV13 to TRBJ2-7; TRBD2 is a possible D gene (6 bases). Between the trimmed V and J ends, which lost 4 bases and 3 bases, there was a span of 13 bases. Germline V CDR1 and CDR2: PRHDT, FYEKMQ (reference sequence). The CDR3 contains 14 residues. The DNA for the CDR3 is TGTGCCAGCAGCTCCTGGACTACGTACTACGAGCAGTACTTC. Protein: CASSSWTTYYEQYF. Combining the CDR3 with reference TRBV13 and TRBJ2-7 gives the whole variable domain AAGVIQSPRHLIKEKRETATLKCYPIPRHDTVYWYQQGPGQDPQFLISFYEKMQSDKGSIPDRFSAQQFSDYHSELNMSSLELGDSALYFCASSSWTTYYEQYFGPGTRLTVT.

This clonotype has ten or more counts. The V and J genes are TRBV10-3 and TRBJ1-1; 7 nucleotides agree with TRBD1. This CDR3 spans 15 amino acids. Germline lookup yields CDR1 ENHRY and CDR2 SYGVKD. V shed 6 bases, J shed 1 base, and the junction held 8 bases outside the gene matches. CDR3 DNA sequence: TGTGCCATCAGCCACCGGGACAGCACGAACACTGAAGCTTTCTTT. This encodes CAISHRDSTNTEAFF.

This clonotype was recorded at least ten times. This sequence joins TRBV12-3 or TRBV12-4 and TRBJ1-2, with D hard to call. V gave up 3 bases and J gave up 2 bases, with 10 bases separating them. The CDR3 consists of 14 residues. CDR3 DNA sequence: TGTGCCAGCAGTTTCGGCACTACCAACTATGGCTACACCTTC. This gives the protein CASSFGTTNYGYTF.

There are many counts of this clonotype. The DNA of the CDR3 is TGTGCCAGCAGCTTAGAAGGGCAGCGGGGGGATACGCAGTATTTT. Translation gives CASSLEGQRGDTQYF. The J gene is TRBJ2-3, the V gene TRBV7-8; 8 bases are shared with TRBD2. Germline CDR1 SGHVS, CDR2 FQNEAQ. The CDR3 has 15 amino acids. Trimming at V came to 1 base and at J to 6 bases, leaving 6 bases not matched to a gene.

The chain employs TRBV25-1 and TRBJ2-1, with D perhaps TRBD1 (6 bases). CDR3 length equals 14 residues. Germline assignment: CDR1 MGHDK and CDR2 SYGVNS. V was clipped by 2 bases and J by 5 bases, with 10 bases between them. The CDR3 DNA reads as TGTGCCAGCAGTGAAGCGGACAGAGACAATGAGCAGTTCTTC. Translating it yields CASSEADRDNEQFF. Variable domain in full (rest from reference TRBV25-1 and TRBJ2-1): EADIYQTPRYLVIGTGKKITLECSQTMGHDKMYWYQQDPGMELHLIHYSYGVNSTEKGDLSSESTVSRIRTEHFPLTLESARPSHTSQYLCASSEADRDNEQFFGPGTRLTVL.

The CDR3 nucleotides are TGTGCCAGCAGTTGGGGAGAGTACACCGGGGAGCTGTTTTTT. Translated, it gives CASSWGEYTGELFF. The V call is TRBV27, the J call TRBJ2-2, with a possible D match to TRBD2 (5 bases). This CDR3 comprises 14 residues. The V and J ends lost 4 bases and 3 bases respectively, with 9 bases between them. Germline lookup yields CDR1 MNHEY and CDR2 SMNVEV (reference sequence).

CDR3 DNA: TGTGCCAGCAGCCAAGAAAATTTCCTCCGGACGGATGACCCTTTGGTCTATGGCTACACCTTC. This gives the protein CASSQENFLRTDDPLVYGYTF. V usage is TRBV14 and J usage is TRBJ1-2; D is unclear. Germline V CDR1 and CDR2: SGHDN, FVKESK. V was shortened by 0 bases and J by 4 bases, with 30 bases between the two germline ends. This CDR3 has 21 amino acids.